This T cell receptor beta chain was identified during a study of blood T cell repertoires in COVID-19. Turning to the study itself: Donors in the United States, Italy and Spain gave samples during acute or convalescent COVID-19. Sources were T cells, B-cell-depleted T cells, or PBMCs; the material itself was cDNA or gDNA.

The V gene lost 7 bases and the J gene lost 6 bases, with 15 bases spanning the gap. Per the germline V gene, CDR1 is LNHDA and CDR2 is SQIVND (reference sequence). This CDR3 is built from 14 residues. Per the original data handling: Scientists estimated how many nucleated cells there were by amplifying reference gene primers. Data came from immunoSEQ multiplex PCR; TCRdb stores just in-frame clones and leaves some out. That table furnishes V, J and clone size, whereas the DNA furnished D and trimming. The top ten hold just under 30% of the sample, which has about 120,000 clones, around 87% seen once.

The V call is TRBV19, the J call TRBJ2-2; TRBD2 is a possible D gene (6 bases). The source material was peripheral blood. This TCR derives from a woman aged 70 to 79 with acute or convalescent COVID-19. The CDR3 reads CASIGHRRAGELFF. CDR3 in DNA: TGTGCCAGTATAGGGCACAGGAGGGCCGGGGAGCTGTTTTTT.